Sequencing of this T cell receptor beta chain was carried out in a study of T cell responses to AZD1222 COVID-19 vaccine. Overall study results and limits: Donors, mostly white British, included more females; clonal diversity was possibly underestimated.

As to this clone: Antigen unknown.

This CDR3 contains 15 residues. Trimming took off 0 bases at V and 4 bases at J, with 11 bases between the two ends. CDR1 is SGDLS, CDR2 YYNGEE, per germline. Clones were sequenced by immunoSEQ multiplex PCR, and TCRdb holds only the in-frame ones, with some missing. The table shows 95,000 to 150,000 clones, with 70% to 90% occurring only once. The sample consisted of peripheral blood, taken on day 0 of AZD1222 vaccination. This sequence joins TRBV9 and TRBJ2-1, with D perhaps TRBD2 (6 bases). The source is an adult in good health. Written as DNA, the CDR3 is TGTGCCAGCAGCGTAGACGGCGGGATATACAATGAGCAGTTCTTC. Its translation: CASSVDGGIYNEQFF.